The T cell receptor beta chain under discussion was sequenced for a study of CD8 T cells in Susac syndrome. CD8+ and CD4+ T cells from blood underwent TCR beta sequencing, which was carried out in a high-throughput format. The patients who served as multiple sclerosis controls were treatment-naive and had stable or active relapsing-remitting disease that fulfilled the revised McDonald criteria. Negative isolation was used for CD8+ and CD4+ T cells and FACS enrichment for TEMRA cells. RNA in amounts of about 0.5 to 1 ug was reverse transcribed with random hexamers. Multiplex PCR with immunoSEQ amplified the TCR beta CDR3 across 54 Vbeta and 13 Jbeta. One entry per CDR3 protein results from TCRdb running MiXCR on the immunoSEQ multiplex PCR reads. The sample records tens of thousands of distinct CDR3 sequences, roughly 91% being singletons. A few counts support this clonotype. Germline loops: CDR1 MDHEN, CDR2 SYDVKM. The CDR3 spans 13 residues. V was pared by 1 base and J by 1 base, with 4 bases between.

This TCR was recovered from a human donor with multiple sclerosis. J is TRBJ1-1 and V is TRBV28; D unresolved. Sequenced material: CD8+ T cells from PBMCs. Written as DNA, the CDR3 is TGTGCCAGCAGTTTATTAGGGAACACTGAAGCTTTCTTT. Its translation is CASSLLGNTEAFF.